One sample yielded the 15 T cell receptor beta chains listed below, sequenced in a study of T cell repertoires in cytomegalovirus infection. TCRdb re-derived calls from the reads in MiXCR, one entry per CDR3 protein. Here the sample spans about 260,000 distinct CDR3 sequences, about 13% being singletons. The sample taken for sequencing was PBMCs. The receptors originated from a human donor in good health (CMV status not recorded). Some clones in this sample may be carry-over from other donors' samples.

In its sample, this clonotype was seen many times. CDR3 nucleotides: TGTGCCAGCAGGGGGGGGAGCGGGACCTCCTACGAGCAGTACTTC. Residues: CASRGGSGTSYEQYF. The chain links TRBV7-2 to TRBJ2-7, with 7 bases matching TRBD2. The germline CDR1 and CDR2 sequences are SGHTA and FQGNSA. The CDR3 runs 15 residues. V trimming: 6 bases; J trimming: 0 bases; junction bases outside the gene matches: 8.

The DNA of the CDR3 is TGTGCCAGCAGCCCTTACCGGGTGGAGCAGTACTTC. This sequence encodes CASSPYRVEQYF. This sequence joins TRBV7-1 and TRBJ2-7; D is ambiguous. TRBV7-1 is annotated as an ORF whose role is uncertain. Trimming stripped 5 bases from V and 7 bases from J, with 12 bases between. The CDR3 is 12 residues long.

The V call is TRBV7-8, the J call TRBJ2-1; D may be TRBD1 (5 bases). V lost 3 bases and J 2 bases, leaving 17 bases between the germline ends. This CDR3 is 17 amino acids long. From germline, CDR1 is SGHVS and CDR2 FQNEAQ. The CDR3 sequence: CASSLASQGLPYNEQFF. CDR3 in DNA: TGTGCCAGCAGCTTGGCCTCCCAGGGTCTCCCCTACAATGAGCAGTTCTTC.

This clonotype was detected ten times or more. The chain joins TRBV7-6 to TRBJ2-3, with 7 bases that match TRBD1. CDR3 length: 15 amino acids. Per germline, CDR1 SGHVS and CDR2 FNYEAQ. The V segment lost 6 bases and the J segment 1 base; nucleotides outside the gene matches: 7. CDR3 amino acids: CASRLTGAGTDTQYF. The CDR3 coding sequence is TGTGCCAGCAGACTAACAGGGGCCGGCACAGATACGCAGTATTTT.

The chain recombines TRBV9 with TRBJ2-7, with D perhaps TRBD1 or TRBD2 (5 bases each). The CDR3 covers 14 residues. Trimming removed 0 bases from V and 2 bases from J, with 9 bases in between. The germline CDR1 and CDR2 sequences are SGDLS and YYNGEE. CDR3: CASSVGQTTYEQYF. CDR3 DNA: TGTGCCAGCAGCGTAGGACAGACTACCTACGAGCAGTACTTC.

This chain joins TRBV29-1 and TRBJ2-4; D gene ambiguous. Between the trimmed V and J ends, which lost 3 bases and 0 bases, there was a span of 6 bases. Germline-derived CDR1 and CDR2 are SQVTM and ANQGSEA. The CDR3 spans 13 residues. The CDR3, as DNA: TGCAGCGTTGACGTCTTAGCCAAAAACATTCAGTACTTC. Translation: CSVDVLAKNIQYF.

This clonotype occurred many times. The chain employs TRBV6-1 and TRBJ1-1, with 7 bases identical to TRBD1. V trimming: 10 bases; J trimming: 1 base; junction bases outside the gene matches: 12. CDR1 is MNHNS, CDR2 SASEGT, per germline. The CDR3 contains 15 residues. CDR3 DNA: TGTGCCACCCGGGACAGAATAGAGTGGAACACTGAAGCTTTCTTT. It codes for CATRDRIEWNTEAFF.

This clonotype was observed many times. The J gene is TRBJ1-5, the V gene TRBV7-9, with D perhaps TRBD1 (5 bases). The V gene lost 2 bases and the J gene lost 0 bases, with 8 bases spanning the gap. This CDR3 has 15 amino acids. CDR1 SEHNR and CDR2 FQNEAQ come from the germline V gene (reference sequence). The chain's CDR3 is CASSLSTGSNQPQHF. DNA for the CDR3: TGTGCCAGCAGCTTAAGCACAGGTAGCAATCAGCCCCAGCATTTT.

This clonotype has only one observation. The rearrangement joins TRBV29-1 to TRBJ2-1, with D uncertain. This CDR3 has 12 amino acids. Germline V CDR1 and CDR2: SQVTM, ANQGSEA. Trimming left V 7 bases short and J 8 bases short, with 15 bases between. CDR3 loop: CSAPGLGDEQFF. Written as DNA, the CDR3 is TGCAGCGCTCCGGGTCTAGGAGATGAGCAGTTCTTC.

This clonotype was recorded a few times. The J gene is TRBJ2-1, the V gene TRBV19, with 10 bases that match TRBD2. Trimming at V came to 8 bases and at J to 0 bases, leaving 13 bases not matched to a gene. CDR3 length: 18 residues. The germline gives CDR1 LNHDA, CDR2 SQIVND (reference sequence). CDR3 nucleotide sequence: TGTGCCAGTGGAGGGGGGGGACTAGCGTCGAGCTCCTACAATGAGCAGTTCTTC. Translating gives CASGGGGLASSSYNEQFF.

This chain connects TRBV25-1 to TRBJ2-7; 7 positions match TRBD1. This CDR3 has 14 amino acids. The V segment lost 7 bases and the J segment 4 bases; nucleotides outside the gene matches: 10. From germline, CDR1 is MGHDK and CDR2 SYGVNS. The CDR3 loop is CASKEDRRPYEQYF. The CDR3 DNA sequence: TGTGCCAGCAAGGAGGACAGGAGGCCTTACGAGCAGTACTTC.

This chain links TRBV20-1 with TRBJ2-7, with 10 bases lining up with TRBD2. The J segment lost 5 bases and the V segment lost 3 bases, leaving 7 bases of the junction unmatched. The CDR3 is 14 amino acids. CDR1 is DFQATT and CDR2 is SNEGSKA in the germline V gene (reference sequence). The CDR3 sequence: CSARRAGGLNEQYF. The CDR3 nucleotides read TGCAGTGCTAGGCGAGCGGGAGGGTTGAACGAGCAGTACTTC.

In this sample, this clonotype turned up many times. The chain combines TRBV7-2 with TRBJ1-5; TRBD1 matches 7 bases. This CDR3 is 14 amino acids long. Looked up from germline, CDR1 is SGHTA and CDR2 is FQGNSA. The junction had 8 bases not matched to a gene; V was cut back by 6 bases and J by 6 bases. CDR3 sequence reads: CASSPQGGGQPQHF. The CDR3 DNA reads TGTGCCAGCAGTCCCCAGGGGGGCGGTCAGCCCCAGCATTTT.

This clonotype was picked up many times. This chain links TRBV5-5 with TRBJ1-1; a weak D match, TRBD1 (5 bases). Per germline, CDR1 SGHKS and CDR2 YYEKEE (reference sequence). The CDR3 spans 14 residues. V lost 4 bases and J lost 4, with 14 bases in between. The CDR3 sequence is CASSASGPLTEAFF. The CDR3 region has the DNA TGTGCCAGCAGCGCCTCAGGGCCTCTCACTGAAGCTTTCTTT.

This clonotype was observed many times. The chain recombines TRBV5-1 with TRBJ2-3; D not certain. CDR3 length equals 14 residues. Trimming stripped 4 bases from V and 6 bases from J, with 15 bases between. Germline V gene data show CDR1 as SGHRS and CDR2 as YFSETQ. The CDR3: CASSPESRADTQYF. CDR3 nucleotides: TGCGCCAGCAGCCCAGAGTCTAGGGCGGATACGCAGTATTTT.